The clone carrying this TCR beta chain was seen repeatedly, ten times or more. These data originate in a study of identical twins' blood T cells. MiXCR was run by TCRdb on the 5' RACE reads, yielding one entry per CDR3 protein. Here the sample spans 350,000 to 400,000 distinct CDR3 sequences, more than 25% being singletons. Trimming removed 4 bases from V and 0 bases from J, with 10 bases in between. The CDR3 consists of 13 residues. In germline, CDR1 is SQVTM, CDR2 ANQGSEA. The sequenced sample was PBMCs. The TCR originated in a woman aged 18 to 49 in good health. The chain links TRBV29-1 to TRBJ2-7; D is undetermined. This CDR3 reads CSVVYTVSYEQYF. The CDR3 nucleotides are TGCAGCGTTGTTTACACAGTCTCCTACGAGCAGTACTTC.